Given below is one T cell receptor (beta chain) in context. The antigen is unknown. This record comes from a study of T cell responses to AZD1222 COVID-19 vaccine. The table came from immunoSEQ multiplex PCR; TCRdb's copy has only in-frame clones and leaves some out. This table holds about 19,000 clones, roughly 80% found once. Study conclusions and caveats: Only 5 or 6 people who got AZD1222 tested seropositive at baseline.

This CDR3 is 14 amino acids long. The V end was cut by 5 bases, the J end by 2 bases, with 13 bases between. Germline-derived CDR1 and CDR2 are SEHNR and FQNEAQ (reference sequence). This sequence joins TRBV7-9 and TRBJ2-7, with D unresolved. Sequencing was performed on peripheral blood, taken 28 days after the second AZD1222 dose. This TCR was recovered from an adult who received the AZD1222 COVID-19 vaccine. CDR3 nucleotides: TGTGCCAGCAGCCCTAGTGGCAGTCCCTACGAGCAGTACTTC. Translated: CASSPSGSPYEQYF.